A selection of T cell receptor beta chains follows, all from one sample in a study of chemoradiotherapy in HPV16-positive cancers. Sequencing was performed with immunoSEQ multiplex PCR; in TCRdb, only in-frame clones are kept and a portion is missing. This repertoire shows about 22,000 clones, 80% to 95% found once; its top ten account for 17%. The sample in question was blood, obtained from a patient who underwent chemoradiotherapy. These receptor sequences come from a human donor with HPV-associated anogenital cancer. Each CDR3 is given with its conserved first and last residue. A D gene is named only where the DNA matches it firmly.

D	V	J	CDR3
NA	TRBV5-4	TRBJ2-6	CASTPGGPGANVLTF
TRBD1	TRBV7-9	TRBJ2-7	CAGGTGLYEQYF
TRBD2	TRBV5-1	TRBJ2-5	CASRLGLANIGTQYF
NA	TRBV5-1	TRBJ1-1	CASSLEPGFGNTEAFF
TRBD1	TRBV7-9	TRBJ2-7	CASSDRGSYEQYF
NA	TRBV6-5	TRBJ2-2	CASRPGGHNTGELFF
TRBD1	TRBV6-5	TRBJ1-1	CASFRDRAQRAFF
NA	TRBV5-4	TRBJ2-1	CASSYKTGSSYNEQFF
NA	TRBV7-2	TRBJ2-3	CASSTFPRGRTDTQYF
TRBD1	TRBV5-1	TRBJ1-6	CASSTGDSNSPLHF
NA	TRBV7-3	TRBJ2-2	CASSLGTGELFF
NA	TRBV28	TRBJ1-1	CASSLGRPNTEAFF
TRBD2	TRBV14	TRBJ2-7	CASSAQTGRSYEQYF
NA	TRBV7-2	TRBJ1-1	CASSRRGGANTEAFF
NA	TRBV2	TRBJ1-4	CASSDSGPTNEKLFF
NA	TRBV28	TRBJ2-2	CASKVSGSNTGELFF
NA	TRBV4-2	TRBJ1-4	CASSPIGRNNEKLFF